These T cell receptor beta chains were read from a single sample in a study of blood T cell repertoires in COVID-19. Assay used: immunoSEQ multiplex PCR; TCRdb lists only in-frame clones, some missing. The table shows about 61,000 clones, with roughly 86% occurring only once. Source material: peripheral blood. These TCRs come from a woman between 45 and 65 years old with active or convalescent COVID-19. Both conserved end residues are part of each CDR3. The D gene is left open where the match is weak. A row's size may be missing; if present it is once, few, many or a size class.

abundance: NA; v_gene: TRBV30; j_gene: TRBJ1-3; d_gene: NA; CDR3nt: TGTGCCTGGAGCACGGGGGGCGGAAACACCATATATTTT; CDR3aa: CAWSTGGGNTIYF
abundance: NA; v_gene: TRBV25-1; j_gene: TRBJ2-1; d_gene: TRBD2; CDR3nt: TGTGCCAGCAGTGAAGGGGGACTAGCGGCATGGGGGCAGTTCTTC; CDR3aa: CASSEGGLAAWGQFF
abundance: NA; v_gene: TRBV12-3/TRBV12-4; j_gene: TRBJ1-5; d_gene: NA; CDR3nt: TGTGCCAGCAGCCCTAATAATGCCCCCCAGCATTTT; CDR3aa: CASSPNNAPQHF
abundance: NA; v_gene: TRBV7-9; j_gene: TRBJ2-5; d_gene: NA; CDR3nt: TGTGCCAGCAGCTTAGGTCTCCAGGGGCAAGAGACCCAGTACTTC; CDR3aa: CASSLGLQGQETQYF
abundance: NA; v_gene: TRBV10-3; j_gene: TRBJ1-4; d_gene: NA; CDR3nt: TGTGCCATCAGTGAGTCAGGAGGGGAGGTTGAAAAACTGTTTTTT; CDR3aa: CAISESGGEVEKLFF
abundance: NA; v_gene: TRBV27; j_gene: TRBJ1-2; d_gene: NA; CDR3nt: TGTGCCAGCAGTTTATCTCACACCGGGGGAAGTAACTATGGCTACACCTTC; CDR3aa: CASSLSHTGGSNYGYTF
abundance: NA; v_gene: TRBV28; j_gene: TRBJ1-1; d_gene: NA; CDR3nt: TGTGCCAGCAGGAAGGGTACAGGGTGGAACACTGAAGCTTTCTTT; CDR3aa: CASRKGTGWNTEAFF
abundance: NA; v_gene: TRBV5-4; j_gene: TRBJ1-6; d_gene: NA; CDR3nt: TGTGCCAGCAGCACAGGCGAGGCTTCACCCCTCCACTTT; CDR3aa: CASSTGEASPLHF
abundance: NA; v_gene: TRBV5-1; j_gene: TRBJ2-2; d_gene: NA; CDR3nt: TGCGCCAGCAGCTTAGAGCGCCCGAACACCGGGGAGCTGTTTTTT; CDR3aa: CASSLERPNTGELFF
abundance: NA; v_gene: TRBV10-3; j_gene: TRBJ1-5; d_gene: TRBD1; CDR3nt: TGTGCCATCAGTGATTCCGACAGGGGGTATCAGCCCCAGCATTTT; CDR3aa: CAISDSDRGYQPQHF
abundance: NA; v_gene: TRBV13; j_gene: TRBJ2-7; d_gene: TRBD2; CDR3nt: TGTGCCAGCAGCTTTTGGGGGAGGGCCCGCGAGCAGTACTTC; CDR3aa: CASSFWGRAREQYF
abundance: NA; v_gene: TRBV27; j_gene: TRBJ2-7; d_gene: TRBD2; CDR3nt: TGTGCCAGCAGTTTAGGGCTAGCGGGTTTCAACGAGCAGTACTTC; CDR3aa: CASSLGLAGFNEQYF
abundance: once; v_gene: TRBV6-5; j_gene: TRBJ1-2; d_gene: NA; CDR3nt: TGTGCCAGCAGAGATTGGACAGCGGCGGGCTACACCTTC; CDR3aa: CASRDWTAAGYTF
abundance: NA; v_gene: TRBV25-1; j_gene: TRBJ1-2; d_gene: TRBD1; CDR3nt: TGTGCCAGCAGTTGGGACCGGGACAGGTACTATGGCTACACCTTC; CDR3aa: CASSWDRDRYYGYTF
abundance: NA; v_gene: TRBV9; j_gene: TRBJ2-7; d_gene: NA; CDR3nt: TGTGCCAGCAGCGCAGACAGTTCCCACTACGAGCAGTACTTC; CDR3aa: CASSADSSHYEQYF
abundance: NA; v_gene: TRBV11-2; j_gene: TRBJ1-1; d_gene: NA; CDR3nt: TGTGCCAGCAGCCCGGGACTTAGGATTGAAGCTTTCTTT; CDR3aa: CASSPGLRIEAFF
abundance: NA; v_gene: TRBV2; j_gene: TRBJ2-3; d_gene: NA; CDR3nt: TGTGCCAGCAGTGAGGCCTATGCGGGAGATACGCAGTATTTT; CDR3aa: CASSEAYAGDTQYF
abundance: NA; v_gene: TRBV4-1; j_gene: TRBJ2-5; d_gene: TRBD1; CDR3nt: TGCGCCAGCAGCCAAGCCGGGACAGGGGGTGAGACCCAGTACTTC; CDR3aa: CASSQAGTGGETQYF
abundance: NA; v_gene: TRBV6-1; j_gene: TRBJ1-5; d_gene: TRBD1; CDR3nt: TGTGCCAGCAGTGAAATTGGGACAGGCAATCAGCCCCAGCATTTT; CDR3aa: CASSEIGTGNQPQHF
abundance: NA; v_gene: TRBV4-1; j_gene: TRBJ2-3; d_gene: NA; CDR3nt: TGCGCCAGCAGCCAAGGTGGGAGCCTTACAGATACGCAGTATTTT; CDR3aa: CASSQGGSLTDTQYF
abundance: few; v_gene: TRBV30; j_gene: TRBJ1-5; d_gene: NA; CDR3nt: TGTGCCTGGAGCGCAGGGGATCATGAGCCCCAGCATTTT; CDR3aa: CAWSAGDHEPQHF
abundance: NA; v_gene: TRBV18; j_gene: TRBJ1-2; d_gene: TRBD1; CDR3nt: TGTGCCAGCTCACCGTTCGGGACAGGGAATGGCTACACCTTC; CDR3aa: CASSPFGTGNGYTF